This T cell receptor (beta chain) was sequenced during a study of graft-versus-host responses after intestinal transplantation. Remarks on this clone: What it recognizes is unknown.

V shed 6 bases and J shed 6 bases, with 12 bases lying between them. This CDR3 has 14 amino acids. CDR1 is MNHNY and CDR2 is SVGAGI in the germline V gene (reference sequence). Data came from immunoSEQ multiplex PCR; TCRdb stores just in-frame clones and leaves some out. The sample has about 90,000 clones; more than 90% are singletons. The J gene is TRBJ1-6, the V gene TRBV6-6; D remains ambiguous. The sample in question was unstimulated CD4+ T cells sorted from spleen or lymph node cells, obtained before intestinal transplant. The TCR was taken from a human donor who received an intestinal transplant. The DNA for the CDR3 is TGTGCCAGCAGCGGACCTTCGGGTAATTCACCCCTCCACTTT. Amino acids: CASSGPSGNSPLHF.